A selection of T cell receptor beta chains follows, all from one sample in a study of chemoradiotherapy in HPV16-positive cancers. The method was immunoSEQ multiplex PCR; TCRdb's version includes in-frame clones alone and lacks a portion of them. In the table there are over 30,000 clones, around 83% of which are singletons. The specimen comprised blood, sampled from a patient who underwent chemoradiotherapy. The origin of the receptors is a human donor with HPV-associated anogenital cancer. The conserved cysteine and the conserved F or W are not part of the CDR3 here. The order of the fields is V gene, J gene, CDR3 protein.

TRBV5-1,-,ASSLSFSSYEQY
TRBV6-1,TRBJ2-3,ASSTSGESDTQY
TRBV11-2,TRBJ2-5,ASSLSGRLAGGRQETQY
TRBV7-9,TRBJ2-2,ATKLGIANTGELF
TRBV29-1,TRBJ2-7,SVAGGTNHYEQY
TRBV15,TRBJ1-1,ATSSYIMNTEAF
TRBV11-1,TRBJ2-3,ASSLSPGALTDTQY
TRBV7-2,TRBJ1-3,ASSLAMTEIINTIY
TRBV2,TRBJ1-2,ATHAGTGRRGYT
TRBV7-9,TRBJ1-2,ASTRPTGDGYT
TRBV11-3,TRBJ2-4,ASSRTSGASNIQY
TRBV4-2,TRBJ1-5,ASSGESVGTPSNQPQH
TRBV5-1,TRBJ1-5,ASSLTGEQPQH
TRBV11-3,TRBJ2-1,ASSLGAGVQYEQF
TRBV13,TRBJ2-7,ASSATGDSYEQY
TRBV4-1,TRBJ1-2,ASSQDPLGKGGNYGYT
TRBV27,TRBJ2-5,ASSFWGETQY
TRBV15,TRBJ2-5,ATSAGIQETQY
TRBV4-3,TRBJ1-1,ASSQERNTEAF
TRBV28,TRBJ1-4,ASGTGLPGLF
TRBV5-4,TRBJ2-7,ASRSSDRPFEQY
TRBV19,TRBJ1-5,ASSGTGVRSNQPQH
TRBV11-3,TRBJ1-1,ASSQSGGNTEAF
TRBV4-2,TRBJ2-3,ASSRASGGSDTQY
TRBV9,TRBJ2-7,ASSPDGYEQY
TRBV7-9,TRBJ1-6,ASSLAETGDYNSPLH
TRBV5-1,TRBJ2-5,ASSFQGHLETQY
TRBV7-3,TRBJ2-1,ASSLMVVASNEQF
TRBV7-2,TRBJ1-3,ASSPEGNTIY
TRBV6-1,TRBJ1-1,ASSWTVNTEAF
TRBV4-1,TRBJ2-3,ASSQDAGGASTDTQY
TRBV7-6,TRBJ1-1,ASSLDGDPNTEAF
TRBV20-1,TRBJ2-1,SATRDEQF
TRBV7-9,TRBJ1-6,ASSRTGGEWNSPLH
TRBV6-6,TRBJ2-7,ASSLDGEQY
TRBV7-8,TRBJ1-2,ASSFGDYGYT
TRBV9,TRBJ1-2,ASSVGQGGGYT